This TCR beta chain was sequenced during a study of blood T cells in healthy people across ages. A second about 7 to 12 cycle PCR used barcoded and J-beta primers. TCRdb re-called the 5' RACE reads through MiXCR, storing one row per CDR3 protein. Of 550,000 to 750,000 distinct CDR3 sequences detected, under 25% appear once; the ten largest clones hold 3.5% to 4%. This clonotype was seen more than once but under ten times. V lost 5 bases, J lost 0 bases, and 15 bases stayed unmatched. CDR1 SGHTA and CDR2 FQGNSA come from the germline V gene. The CDR3 extends over 19 amino acids. The V gene is TRBV7-2, the J gene TRBJ2-4; 8 bases fit TRBD2. Sequenced input: blood. This sequence originates from a man between 65 and 85 years old in good health. CDR3 nucleotides: TGTGCCAGCAGCCCCCAAAGGGCTAGCGGGTATCTAGCCAAAAACATTCAGTACTTC. It encodes CASSPQRASGYLAKNIQYF.